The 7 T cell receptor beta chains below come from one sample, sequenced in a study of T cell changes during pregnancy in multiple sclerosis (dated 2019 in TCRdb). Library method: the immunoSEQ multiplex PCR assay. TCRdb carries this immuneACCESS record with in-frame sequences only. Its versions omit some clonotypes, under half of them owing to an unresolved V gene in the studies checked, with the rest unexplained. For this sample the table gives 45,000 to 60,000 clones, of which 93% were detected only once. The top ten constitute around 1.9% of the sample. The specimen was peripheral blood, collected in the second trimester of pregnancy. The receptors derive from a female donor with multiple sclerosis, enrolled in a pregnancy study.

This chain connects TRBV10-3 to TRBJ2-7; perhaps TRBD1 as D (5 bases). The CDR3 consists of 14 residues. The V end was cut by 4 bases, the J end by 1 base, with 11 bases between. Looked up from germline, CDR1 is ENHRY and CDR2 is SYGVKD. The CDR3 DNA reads TGTGCCATCAGTGCCGACAGCGAGTCCTACGAGCAGTACTTC. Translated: CAISADSESYEQYF.

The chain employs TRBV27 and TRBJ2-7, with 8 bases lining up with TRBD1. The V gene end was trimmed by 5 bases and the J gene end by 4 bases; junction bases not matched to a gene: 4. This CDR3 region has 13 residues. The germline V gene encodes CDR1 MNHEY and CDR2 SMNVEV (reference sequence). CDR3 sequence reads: CASSLQGDYEQYF. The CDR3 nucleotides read TGTGCCAGCAGTCTACAGGGGGATTACGAGCAGTACTTC.

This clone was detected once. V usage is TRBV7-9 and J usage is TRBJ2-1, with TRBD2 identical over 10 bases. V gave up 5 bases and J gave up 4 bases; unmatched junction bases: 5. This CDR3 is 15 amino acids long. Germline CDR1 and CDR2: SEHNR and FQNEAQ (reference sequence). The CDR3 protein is CASSILAGNYNEQFF. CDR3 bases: TGTGCCAGCAGCATACTAGCGGGAAATTACAATGAGCAGTTCTTC.

This CDR3 is CASSLTRRRIYGYTF. The DNA for the CDR3 is TGTGCCAGCAGTTTAACCCGCCGGCGGATCTATGGCTACACCTTC. The V call is TRBV28, the J call TRBJ1-2; D is uncertain. There are 15 residues in the CDR3. Trimming stripped 2 bases from V and 4 bases from J, with 14 bases between. Germline values: CDR1 MDHEN, CDR2 SYDVKM.

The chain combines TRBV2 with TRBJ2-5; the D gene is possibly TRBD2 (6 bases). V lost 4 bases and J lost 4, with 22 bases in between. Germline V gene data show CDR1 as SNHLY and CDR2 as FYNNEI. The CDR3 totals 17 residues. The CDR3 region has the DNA TGTGCCAGCAGTGGTTTTCTCATTTCTAGCGCCGGAGAGACCCAGTACTTC. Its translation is CASSGFLISSAGETQYF.

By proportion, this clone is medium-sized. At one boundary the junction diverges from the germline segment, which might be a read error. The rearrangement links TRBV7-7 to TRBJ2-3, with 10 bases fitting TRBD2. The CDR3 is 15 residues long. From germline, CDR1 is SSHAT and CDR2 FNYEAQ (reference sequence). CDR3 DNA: TGTGCTAGCAGCTCCGGGACTAGCGACACAGATACGCAGTATTTT. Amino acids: CASSSGTSDTDTQYF.

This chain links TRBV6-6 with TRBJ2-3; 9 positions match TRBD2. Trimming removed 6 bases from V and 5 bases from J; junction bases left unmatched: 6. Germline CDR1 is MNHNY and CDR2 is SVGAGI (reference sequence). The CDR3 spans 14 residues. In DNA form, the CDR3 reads TGTGCCAGCAGGGTAGCGGGAGTTCTAGATACGCAGTATTTT. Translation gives CASRVAGVLDTQYF.